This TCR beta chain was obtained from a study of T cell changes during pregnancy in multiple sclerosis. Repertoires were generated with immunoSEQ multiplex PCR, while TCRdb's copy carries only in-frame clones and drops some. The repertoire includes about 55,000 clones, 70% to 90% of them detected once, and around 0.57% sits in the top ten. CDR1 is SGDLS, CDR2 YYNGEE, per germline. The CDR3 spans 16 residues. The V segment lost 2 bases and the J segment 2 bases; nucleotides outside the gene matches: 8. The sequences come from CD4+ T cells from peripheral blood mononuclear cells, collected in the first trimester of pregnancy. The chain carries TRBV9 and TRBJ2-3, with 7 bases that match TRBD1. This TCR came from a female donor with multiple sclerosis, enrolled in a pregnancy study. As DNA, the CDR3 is TGTGCCAGCAGCGTGAGAGGGGGCAGGAACACAGATACGCAGTATTTT. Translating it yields CASSVRGGRNTDTQYF.